This TCR beta chain was retrieved from a study of OX40 agonist ivuxolimab in advanced cancers. On the study more broadly: An anti-OX40 (CD134) antibody with agonistic activity, ivuxolimab, was administered to patients. Patients were infused with ivuxolimab every 2 weeks at 0.01 to 10 mg/kg. Patients enrolled in dose escalation were diagnosed with hepatocellular carcinoma, melanoma, renal cell or head and neck cancer. Whole-study results and caveats: Average numbers of expanded clones were greater in CD8+ T cells than in CD4+.

With respect to this clone: Its target is unknown.

Using immunoSEQ multiplex PCR, the repertoire was profiled, and TCRdb retains in-frame clones only, with some absent. Here the sample spans tens of thousands of clones, around 90% being singletons. This CDR3 has 22 amino acids. The TCR comes from an adult with an advanced solid tumor such as melanoma, head and neck, liver or kidney cancer. The starting material was CD4+ or CD8+ T cells sorted from blood, obtained in a trial of the OX40 agonist ivuxolimab. The chain employs TRBV12-1 and TRBJ1-4; TRBD1, the table's D call, lacks a check against the DNA. TRBV12-1 is marked as a pseudogene. The CDR3 region has the DNA TGTGCCAGCAGCTTAACAGGGGTCCCCTCCCCGGGGGTCCCCACAACTAATGAAAAACTGTTTTTT. Protein sequence: CASSLTGVPSPGVPTTNEKLFF.